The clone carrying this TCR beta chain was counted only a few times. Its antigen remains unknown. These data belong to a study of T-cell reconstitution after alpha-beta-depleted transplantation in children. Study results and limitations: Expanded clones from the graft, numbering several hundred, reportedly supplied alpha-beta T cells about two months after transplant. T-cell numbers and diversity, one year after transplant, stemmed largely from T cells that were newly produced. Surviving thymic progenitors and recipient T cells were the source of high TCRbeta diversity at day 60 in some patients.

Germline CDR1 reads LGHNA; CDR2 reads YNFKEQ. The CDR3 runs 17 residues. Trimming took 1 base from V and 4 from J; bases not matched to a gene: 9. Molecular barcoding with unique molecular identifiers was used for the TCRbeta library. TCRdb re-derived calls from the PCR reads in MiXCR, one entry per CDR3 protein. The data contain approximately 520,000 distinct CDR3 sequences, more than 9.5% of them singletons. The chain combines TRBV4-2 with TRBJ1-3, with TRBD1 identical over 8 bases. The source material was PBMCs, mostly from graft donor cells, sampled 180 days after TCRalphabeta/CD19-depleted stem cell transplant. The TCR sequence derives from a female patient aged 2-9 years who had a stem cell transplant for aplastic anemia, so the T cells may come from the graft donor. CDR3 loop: CASSQAPTGTGGNTIYF. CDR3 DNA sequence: TGTGCCAGCAGCCAAGCCCCGACAGGGACAGGAGGAAACACCATATATTTT.